This entry features one TCR beta chain sequence. Its matching antigen is unknown. The record originates from a study of CD8 T cells in Susac syndrome. About the research overall: The Susac syndrome patients that were sequenced included over five with active disease and under ten in remission.

Random hexamers were used to reverse transcribe about 0.45 to 1 ug of RNA. An immunoSEQ multiplex PCR generated amplified TCR beta CDR3 products spanning 54 Vbeta and 13 Jbeta. TCRdb re-called the immunoSEQ multiplex PCR reads through MiXCR, storing one row per CDR3 protein. The sample lists roughly 100,000 distinct CDR3 sequences, approximately 96% occurring once. General observations from the study: Susac-specific public clones found in total CD8+ repertoires numbered approximately 15, and those in CD8+ TEMRA repertoires numbered roughly 5.

This TCR was sampled from a human donor with Susac syndrome. The sample comprised CD8+ T cells from PBMCs.

CDR3 DNA sequence: TGTGCCAGCAGCTCCCCCTTCAGCTCCTACAATGAGCAGTTCTTC. It specifies CASSSPFSSYNEQFF. The chain is built from TRBV27 and TRBJ2-1; no firm D call. The ends were cut back, 6 bases at V and 0 bases at J, with 12 bases in the middle. CDR1 and CDR2 (germline): MNHEY, SMNVEV (reference sequence). The CDR3 contains 15 residues.